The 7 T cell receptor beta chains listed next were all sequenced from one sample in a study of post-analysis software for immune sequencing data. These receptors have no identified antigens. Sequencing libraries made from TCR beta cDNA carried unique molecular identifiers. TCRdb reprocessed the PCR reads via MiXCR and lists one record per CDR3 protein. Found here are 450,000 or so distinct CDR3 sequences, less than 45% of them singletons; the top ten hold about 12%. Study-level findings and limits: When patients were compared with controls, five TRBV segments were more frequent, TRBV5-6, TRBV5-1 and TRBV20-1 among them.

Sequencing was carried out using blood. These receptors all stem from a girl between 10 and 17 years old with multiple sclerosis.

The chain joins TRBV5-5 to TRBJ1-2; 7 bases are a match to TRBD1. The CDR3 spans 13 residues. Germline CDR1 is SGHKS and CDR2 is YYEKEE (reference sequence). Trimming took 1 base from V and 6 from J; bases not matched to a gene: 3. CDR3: CASSLRGGHGYTF. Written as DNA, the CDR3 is TGTGCCAGCAGCTTGAGAGGGGGCCATGGCTACACCTTC.

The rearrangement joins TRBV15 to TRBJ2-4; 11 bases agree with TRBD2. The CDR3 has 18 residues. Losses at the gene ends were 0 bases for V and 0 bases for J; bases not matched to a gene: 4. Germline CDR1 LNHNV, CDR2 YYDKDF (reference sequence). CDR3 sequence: CATSRDPGLAVAKNIQYF. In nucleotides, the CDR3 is TGTGCCACCAGCAGAGACCCGGGACTAGCGGTAGCCAAAAACATTCAGTACTTC.

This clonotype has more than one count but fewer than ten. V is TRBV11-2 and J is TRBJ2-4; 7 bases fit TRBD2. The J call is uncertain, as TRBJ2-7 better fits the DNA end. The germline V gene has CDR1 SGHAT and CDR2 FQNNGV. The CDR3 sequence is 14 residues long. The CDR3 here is CASSSQTSAGEQYF. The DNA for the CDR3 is TGTGCCAGCAGCTCCCAAACTAGCGCAGGCGAGCAGTACTTC.

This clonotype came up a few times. The CDR3 DNA reads as TGCGCCAGCAGCCAAGAGTTGGTTGATGAGCAGTTCTTC. It yields the protein CASSQELVDEQFF. The rearrangement links TRBV4-1 to TRBJ2-1; D unclear. Germline values: CDR1 MGHRA, CDR2 YSYEKL. CDR3 size: 13 residues. Trimming removed 0 bases from V and 8 bases from J, with 8 bases in between.

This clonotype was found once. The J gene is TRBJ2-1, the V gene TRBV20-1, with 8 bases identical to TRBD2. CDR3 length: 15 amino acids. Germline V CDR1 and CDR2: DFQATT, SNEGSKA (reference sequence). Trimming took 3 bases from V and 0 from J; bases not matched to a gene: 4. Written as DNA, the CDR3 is TGCAGTGCTAGTTTCCGGGAGGGCTCCTACAATGAGCAGTTCTTC. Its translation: CSASFREGSYNEQFF.

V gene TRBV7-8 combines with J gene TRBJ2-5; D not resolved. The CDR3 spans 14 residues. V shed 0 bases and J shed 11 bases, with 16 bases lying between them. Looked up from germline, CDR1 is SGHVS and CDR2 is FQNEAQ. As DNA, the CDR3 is TGTGCCAGCAGCTTAGCGCGGCAGCTCTACGGGCAGTACTTC. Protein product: CASSLARQLYGQYF.

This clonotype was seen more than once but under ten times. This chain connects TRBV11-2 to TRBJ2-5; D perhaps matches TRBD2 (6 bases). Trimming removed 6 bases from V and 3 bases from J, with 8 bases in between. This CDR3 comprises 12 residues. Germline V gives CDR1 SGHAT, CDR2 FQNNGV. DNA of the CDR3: TGTGCCAGCAGTCTAGCGAAAGAGACCCAGTACTTC. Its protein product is CASSLAKETQYF.